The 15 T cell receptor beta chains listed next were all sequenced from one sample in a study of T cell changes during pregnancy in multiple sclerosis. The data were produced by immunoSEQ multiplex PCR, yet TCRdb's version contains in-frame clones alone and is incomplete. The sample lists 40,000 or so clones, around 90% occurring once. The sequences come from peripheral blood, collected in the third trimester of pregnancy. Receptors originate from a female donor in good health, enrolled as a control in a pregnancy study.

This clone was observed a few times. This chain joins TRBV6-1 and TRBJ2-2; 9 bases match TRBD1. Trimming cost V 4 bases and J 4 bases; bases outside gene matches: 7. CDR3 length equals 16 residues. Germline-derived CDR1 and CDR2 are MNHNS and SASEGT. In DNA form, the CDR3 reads TGTGCCAGCAGTGGACGACAGGGGGAGGTCACCGGGGAGCTGTTTTTT. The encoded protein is CASSGRQGEVTGELFF.

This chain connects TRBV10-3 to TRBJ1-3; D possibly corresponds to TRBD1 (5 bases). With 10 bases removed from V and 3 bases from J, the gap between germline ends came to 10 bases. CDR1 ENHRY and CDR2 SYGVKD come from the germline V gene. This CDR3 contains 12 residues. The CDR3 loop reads CATRGDGNTIYF. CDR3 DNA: TGTGCCACCCGGGGGGATGGAAACACCATATATTTT.

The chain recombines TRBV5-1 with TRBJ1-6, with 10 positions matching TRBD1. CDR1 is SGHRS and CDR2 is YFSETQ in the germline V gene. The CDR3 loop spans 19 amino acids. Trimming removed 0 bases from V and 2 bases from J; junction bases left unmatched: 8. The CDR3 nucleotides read TGCGCCAGCAGCTTGGAGGTTGGGGACAGGGGCACCTATAATTCACCCCTCCACTTT. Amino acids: CASSLEVGDRGTYNSPLHF. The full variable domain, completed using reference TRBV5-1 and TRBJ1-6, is KAGVTQTPRYLIKTRGQQVTLSCSPISGHRSVSWYQQTPGQGLQFLFEYFSETQRNKGNFPGRFSGRQFSNSRSEMNVSTLELGDSALYLCASSLEVGDRGTYNSPLHFGNGTRLTVT.

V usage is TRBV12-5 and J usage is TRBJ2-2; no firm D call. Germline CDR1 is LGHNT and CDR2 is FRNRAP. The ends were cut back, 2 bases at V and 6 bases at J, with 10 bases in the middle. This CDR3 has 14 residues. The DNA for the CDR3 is TGTGCTAGTGGTTTGCCACAGCAGGCCGGGGAGCTGTTTTTT. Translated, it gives CASGLPQQAGELFF. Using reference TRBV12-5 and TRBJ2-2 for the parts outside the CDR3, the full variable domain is DARVTQTPRHKVTEMGQEVTMRCQPILGHNTVFWYRQTMMQGLELLAYFRNRAPLDDSGMPKDRFSAEMPDATLATLKIQPSEPRDSAVYFCASGLPQQAGELFFGEGSRLTVL.

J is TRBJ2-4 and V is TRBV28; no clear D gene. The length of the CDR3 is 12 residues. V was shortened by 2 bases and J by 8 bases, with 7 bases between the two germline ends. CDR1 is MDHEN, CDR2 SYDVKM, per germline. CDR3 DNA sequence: TGTGCCAGCAGTTTAACGCGAGACATTCAGTACTTC. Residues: CASSLTRDIQYF. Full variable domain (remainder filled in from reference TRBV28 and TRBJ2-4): DVKVTQSSRYLVKRTGEKVFLECVQDMDHENMFWYRQDPGLGLRLIYFSYDVKMKEKGDIPEGYSVSREKKERFSLILESASTNQTSMYLCASSLTRDIQYFGAGTRLSVL.

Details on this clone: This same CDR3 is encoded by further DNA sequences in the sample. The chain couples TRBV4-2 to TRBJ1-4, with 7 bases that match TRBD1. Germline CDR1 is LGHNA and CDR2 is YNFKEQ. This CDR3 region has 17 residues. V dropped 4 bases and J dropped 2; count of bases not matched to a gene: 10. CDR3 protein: CASSPREGASTNEKLFF. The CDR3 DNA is TGTGCCAGCAGCCCTCGGGAGGGGGCGAGCACTAATGAAAAACTGTTTTTT.

CDR3 sequence reads: CASTGRSSPLHF. In nucleotides, the CDR3 is TGTGCCAGCACAGGGCGTAGTTCACCCCTCCACTTT. The gene calls are TRBV7-8 and TRBJ1-6; D is possibly TRBD1 (5 bases). The germline V gene has CDR1 SGHVS and CDR2 FQNEAQ. V lost 7 bases and J lost 9, with 10 bases in between. The CDR3 has 12 residues.

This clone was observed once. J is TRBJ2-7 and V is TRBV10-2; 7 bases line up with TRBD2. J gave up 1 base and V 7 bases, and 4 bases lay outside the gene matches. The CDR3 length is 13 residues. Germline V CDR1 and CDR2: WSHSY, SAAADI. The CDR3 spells CASTPLASYEQYF. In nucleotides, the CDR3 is TGCGCCAGCACTCCACTAGCGTCCTACGAGCAGTACTTC.

The CDR3 loop is CASWGGPEKLFF. CDR3 coding DNA: TGTGCCAGCTGGGGGGGACCTGAAAAACTGTTTTTT. The rearrangement joins TRBV18 to TRBJ1-4, with a weak D call TRBD1 (5 bases). Germline V gene data show CDR1 as KGHSH and CDR2 as LQKENI. The CDR3 runs to 12 residues. V lost 7 bases and J lost 7, with 10 bases in between.

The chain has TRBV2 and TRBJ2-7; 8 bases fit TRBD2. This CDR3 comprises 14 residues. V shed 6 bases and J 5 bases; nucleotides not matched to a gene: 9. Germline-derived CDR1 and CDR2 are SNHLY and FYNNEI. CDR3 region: CASSESLAGDEQYF. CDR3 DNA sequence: TGTGCCAGCAGCGAGAGTCTAGCGGGCGACGAGCAGTACTTC. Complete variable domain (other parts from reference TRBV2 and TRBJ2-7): EPEVTQTPSHQVTQMGQEVILRCVPISNHLYFYWYRQILGQKVEFLVSFYNNEISEKSEIFDDQFSVERPDGSNFTLKIRSTKLEDSAMYFCASSESLAGDEQYFGPGTRLTVT.

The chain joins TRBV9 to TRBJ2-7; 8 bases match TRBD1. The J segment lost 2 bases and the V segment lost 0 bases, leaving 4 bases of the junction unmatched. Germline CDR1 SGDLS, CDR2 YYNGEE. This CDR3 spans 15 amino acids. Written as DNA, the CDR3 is TGTGCCAGCAGCGTAGCCGGGACAGGCCCCTACGAGCAGTACTTC. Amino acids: CASSVAGTGPYEQYF.

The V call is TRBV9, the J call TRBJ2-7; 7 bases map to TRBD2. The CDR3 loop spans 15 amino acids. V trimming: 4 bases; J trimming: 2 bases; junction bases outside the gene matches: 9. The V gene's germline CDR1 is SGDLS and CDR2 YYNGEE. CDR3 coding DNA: TGTGCCAGCAGCCCGGGGGGACGGGGAACCTACGAGCAGTACTTC. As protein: CASSPGGRGTYEQYF.

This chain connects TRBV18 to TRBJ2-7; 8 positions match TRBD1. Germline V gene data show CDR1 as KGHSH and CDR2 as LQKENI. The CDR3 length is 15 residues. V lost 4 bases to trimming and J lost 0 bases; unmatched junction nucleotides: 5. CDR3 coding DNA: TGTGCCAGCTCACATCGACAGGGGAGCTCCTACGAGCAGTACTTC. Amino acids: CASSHRQGSSYEQYF. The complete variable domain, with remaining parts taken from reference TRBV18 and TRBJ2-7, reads NAGVMQNPRHLVRRRGQEARLRCSPMKGHSHVYWYRQLPEEGLKFMVYLQKENIIDESGMPKERFSAEFPKEGPSILRIQQVVRGDSAAYFCASSHRQGSSYEQYFGPGTRLTVT.

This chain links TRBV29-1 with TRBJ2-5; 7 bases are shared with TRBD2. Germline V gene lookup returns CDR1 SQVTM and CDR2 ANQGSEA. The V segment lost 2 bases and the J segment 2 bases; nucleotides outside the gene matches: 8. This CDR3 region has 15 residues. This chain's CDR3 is CSVERLAALQETQYF. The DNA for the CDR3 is TGCAGCGTTGAAAGGCTAGCGGCTCTACAAGAGACCCAGTACTTC.

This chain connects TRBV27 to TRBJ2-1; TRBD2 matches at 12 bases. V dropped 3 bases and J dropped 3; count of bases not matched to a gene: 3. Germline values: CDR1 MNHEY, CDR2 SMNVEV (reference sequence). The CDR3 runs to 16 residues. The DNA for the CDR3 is TGTGCCAGCAGTTTTCTAGCGGGAGGGAACTACAATGAGCAGTTCTTC. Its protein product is CASSFLAGGNYNEQFF.